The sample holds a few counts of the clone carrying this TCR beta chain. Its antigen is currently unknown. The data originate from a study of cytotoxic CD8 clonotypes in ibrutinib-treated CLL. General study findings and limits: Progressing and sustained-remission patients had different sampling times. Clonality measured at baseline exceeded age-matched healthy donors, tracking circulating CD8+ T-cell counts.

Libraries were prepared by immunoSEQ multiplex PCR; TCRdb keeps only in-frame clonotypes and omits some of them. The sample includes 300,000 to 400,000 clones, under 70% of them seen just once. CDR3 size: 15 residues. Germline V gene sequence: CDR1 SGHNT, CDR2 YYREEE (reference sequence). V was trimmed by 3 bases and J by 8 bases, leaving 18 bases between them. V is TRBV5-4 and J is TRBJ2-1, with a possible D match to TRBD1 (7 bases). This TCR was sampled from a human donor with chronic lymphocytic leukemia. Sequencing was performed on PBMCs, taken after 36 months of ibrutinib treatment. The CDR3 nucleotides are TGTGCCAGCAGCTCGGGGGACAGTTTGGGCGATGAGCAGTTCTTC. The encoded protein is CASSSGDSLGDEQFF. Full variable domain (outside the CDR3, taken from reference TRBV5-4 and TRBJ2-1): ETGVTQSPTHLIKTRGQQVTLRCSSQSGHNTVSWYQQALGQGPQFIFQYYREEENGRGNFPPRFSGLQFPNYSSELNVNALELDDSALYLCASSSGDSLGDEQFFGPGTRLTVL.